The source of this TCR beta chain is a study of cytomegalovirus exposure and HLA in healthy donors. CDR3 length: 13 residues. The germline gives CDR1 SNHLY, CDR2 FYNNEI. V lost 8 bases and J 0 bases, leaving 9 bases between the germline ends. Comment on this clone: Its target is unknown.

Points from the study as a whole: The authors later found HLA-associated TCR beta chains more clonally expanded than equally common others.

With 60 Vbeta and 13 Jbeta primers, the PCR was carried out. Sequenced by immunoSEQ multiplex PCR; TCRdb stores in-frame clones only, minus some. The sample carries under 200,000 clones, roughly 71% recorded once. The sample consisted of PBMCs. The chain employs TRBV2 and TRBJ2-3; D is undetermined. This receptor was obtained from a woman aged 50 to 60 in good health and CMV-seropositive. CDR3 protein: CASQVRSTDTQYF. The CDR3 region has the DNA TGTGCCAGCCAGGTGCGTAGCACAGATACGCAGTATTTT.